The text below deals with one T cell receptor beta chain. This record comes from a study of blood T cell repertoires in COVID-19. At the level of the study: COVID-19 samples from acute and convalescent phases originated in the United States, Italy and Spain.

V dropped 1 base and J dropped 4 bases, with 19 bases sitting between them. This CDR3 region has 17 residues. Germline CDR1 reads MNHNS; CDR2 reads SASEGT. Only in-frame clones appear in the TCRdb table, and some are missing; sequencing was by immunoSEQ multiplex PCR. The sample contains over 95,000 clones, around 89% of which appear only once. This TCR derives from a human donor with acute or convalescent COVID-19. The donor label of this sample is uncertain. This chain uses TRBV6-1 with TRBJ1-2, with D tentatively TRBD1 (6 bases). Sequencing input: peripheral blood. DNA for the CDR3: TGTGCCAGCAGTGAAGGAGCAGGGGCCCTAGGGATCTATGGCTACACCTTC. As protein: CASSEGAGALGIYGYTF.